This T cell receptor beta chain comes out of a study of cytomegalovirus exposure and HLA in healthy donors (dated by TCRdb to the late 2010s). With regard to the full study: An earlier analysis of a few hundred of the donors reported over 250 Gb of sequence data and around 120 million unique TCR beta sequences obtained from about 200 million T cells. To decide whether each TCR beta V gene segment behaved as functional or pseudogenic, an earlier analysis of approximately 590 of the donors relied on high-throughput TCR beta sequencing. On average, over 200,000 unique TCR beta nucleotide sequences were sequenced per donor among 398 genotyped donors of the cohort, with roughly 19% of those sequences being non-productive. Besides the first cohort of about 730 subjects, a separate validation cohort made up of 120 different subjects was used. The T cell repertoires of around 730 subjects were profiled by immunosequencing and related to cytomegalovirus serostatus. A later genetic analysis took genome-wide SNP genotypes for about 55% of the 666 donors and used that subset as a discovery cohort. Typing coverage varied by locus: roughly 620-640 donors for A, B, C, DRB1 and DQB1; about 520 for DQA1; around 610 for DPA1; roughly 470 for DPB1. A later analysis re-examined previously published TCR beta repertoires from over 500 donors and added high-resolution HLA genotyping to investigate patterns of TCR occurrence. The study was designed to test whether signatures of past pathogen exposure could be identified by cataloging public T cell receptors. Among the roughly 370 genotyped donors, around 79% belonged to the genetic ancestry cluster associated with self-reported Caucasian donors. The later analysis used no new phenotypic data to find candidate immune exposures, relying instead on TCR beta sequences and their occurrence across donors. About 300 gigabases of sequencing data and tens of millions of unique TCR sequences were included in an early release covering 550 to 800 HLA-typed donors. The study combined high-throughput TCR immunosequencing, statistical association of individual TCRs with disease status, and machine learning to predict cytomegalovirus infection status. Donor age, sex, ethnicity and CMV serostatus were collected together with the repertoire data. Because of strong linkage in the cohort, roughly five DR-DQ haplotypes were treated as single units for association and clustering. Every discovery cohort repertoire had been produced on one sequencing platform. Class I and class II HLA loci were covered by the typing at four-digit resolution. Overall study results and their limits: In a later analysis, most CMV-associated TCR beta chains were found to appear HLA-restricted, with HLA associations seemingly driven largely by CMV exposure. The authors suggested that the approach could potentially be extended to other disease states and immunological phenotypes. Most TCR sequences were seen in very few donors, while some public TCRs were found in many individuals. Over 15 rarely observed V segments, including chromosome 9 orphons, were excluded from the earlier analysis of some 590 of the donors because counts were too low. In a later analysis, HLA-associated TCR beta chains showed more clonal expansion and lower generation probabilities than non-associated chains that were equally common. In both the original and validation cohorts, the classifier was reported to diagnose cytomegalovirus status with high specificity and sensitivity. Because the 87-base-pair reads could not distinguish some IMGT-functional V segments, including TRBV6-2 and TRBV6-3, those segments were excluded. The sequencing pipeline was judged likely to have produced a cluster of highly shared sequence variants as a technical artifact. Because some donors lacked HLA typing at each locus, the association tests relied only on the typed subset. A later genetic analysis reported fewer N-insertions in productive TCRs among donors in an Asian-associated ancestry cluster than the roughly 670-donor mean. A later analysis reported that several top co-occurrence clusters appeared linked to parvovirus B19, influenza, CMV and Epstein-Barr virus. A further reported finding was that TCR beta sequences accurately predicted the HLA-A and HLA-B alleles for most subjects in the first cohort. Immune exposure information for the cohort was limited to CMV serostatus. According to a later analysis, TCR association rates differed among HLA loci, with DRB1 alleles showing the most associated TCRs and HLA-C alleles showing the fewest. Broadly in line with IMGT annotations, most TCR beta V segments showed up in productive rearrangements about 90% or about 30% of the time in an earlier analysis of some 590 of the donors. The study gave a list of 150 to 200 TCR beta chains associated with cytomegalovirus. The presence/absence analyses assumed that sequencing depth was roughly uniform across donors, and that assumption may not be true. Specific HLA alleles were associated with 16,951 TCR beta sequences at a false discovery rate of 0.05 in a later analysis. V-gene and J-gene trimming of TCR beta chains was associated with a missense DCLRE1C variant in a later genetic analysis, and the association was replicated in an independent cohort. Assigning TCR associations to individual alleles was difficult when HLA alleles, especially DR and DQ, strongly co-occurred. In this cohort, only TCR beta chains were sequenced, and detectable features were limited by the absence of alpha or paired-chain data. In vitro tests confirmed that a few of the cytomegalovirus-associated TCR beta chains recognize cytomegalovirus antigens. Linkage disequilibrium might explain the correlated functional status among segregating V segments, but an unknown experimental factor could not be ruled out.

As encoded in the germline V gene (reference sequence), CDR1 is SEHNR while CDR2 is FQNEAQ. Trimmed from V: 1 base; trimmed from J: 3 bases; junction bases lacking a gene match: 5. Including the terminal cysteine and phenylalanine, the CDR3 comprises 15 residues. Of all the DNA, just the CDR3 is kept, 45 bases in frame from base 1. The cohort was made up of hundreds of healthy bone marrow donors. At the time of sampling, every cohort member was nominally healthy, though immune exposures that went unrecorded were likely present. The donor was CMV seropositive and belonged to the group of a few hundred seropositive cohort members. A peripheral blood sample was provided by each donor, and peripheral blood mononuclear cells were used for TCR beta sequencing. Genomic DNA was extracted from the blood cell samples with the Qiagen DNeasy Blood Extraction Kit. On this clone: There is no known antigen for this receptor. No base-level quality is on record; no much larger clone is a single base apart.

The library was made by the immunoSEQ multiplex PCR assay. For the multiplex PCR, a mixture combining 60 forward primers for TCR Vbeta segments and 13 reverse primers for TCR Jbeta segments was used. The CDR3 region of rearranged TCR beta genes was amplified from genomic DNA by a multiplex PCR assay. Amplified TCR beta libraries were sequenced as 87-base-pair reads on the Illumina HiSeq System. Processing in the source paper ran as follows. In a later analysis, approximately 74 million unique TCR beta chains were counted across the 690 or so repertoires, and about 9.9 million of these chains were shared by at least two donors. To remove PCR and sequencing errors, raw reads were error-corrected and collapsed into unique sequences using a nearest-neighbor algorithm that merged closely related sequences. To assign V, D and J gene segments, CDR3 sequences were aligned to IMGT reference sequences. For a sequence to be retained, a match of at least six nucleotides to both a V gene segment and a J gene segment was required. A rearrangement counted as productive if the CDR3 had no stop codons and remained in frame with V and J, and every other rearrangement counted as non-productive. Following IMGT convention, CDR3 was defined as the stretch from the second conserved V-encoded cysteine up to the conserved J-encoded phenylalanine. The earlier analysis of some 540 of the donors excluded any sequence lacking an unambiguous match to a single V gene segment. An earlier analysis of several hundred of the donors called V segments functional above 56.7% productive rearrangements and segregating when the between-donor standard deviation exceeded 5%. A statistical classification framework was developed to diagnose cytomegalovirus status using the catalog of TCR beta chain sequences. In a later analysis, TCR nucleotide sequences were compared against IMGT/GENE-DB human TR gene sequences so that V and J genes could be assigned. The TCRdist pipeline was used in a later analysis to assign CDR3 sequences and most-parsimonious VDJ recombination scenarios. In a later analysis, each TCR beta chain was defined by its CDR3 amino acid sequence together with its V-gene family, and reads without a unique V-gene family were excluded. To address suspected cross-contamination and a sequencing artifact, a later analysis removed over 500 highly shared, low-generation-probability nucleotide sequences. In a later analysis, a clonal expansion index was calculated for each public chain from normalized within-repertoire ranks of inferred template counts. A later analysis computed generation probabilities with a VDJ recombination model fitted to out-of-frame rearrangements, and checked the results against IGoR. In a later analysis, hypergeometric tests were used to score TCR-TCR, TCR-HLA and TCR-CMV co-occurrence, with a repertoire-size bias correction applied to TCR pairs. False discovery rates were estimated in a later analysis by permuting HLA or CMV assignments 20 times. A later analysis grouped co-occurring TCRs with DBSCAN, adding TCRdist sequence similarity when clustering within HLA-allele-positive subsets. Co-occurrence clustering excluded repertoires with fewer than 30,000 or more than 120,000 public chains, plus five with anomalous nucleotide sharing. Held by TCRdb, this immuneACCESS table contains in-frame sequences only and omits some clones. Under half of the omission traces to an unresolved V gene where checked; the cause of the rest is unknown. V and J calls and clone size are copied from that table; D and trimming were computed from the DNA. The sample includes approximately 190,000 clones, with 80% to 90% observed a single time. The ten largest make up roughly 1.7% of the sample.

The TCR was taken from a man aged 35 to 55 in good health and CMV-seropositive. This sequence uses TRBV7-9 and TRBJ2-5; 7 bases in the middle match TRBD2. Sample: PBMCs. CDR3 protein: CASSLVEGGEETQYF. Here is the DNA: TGTGCCAGCAGCTTAGTTGAGGGAGGGGAAGAGACCCAGTACTTC.